Sequencing of this T cell receptor beta chain was carried out in a study of CD8+ T cells in alopecia areata. Study background: Those patients who were treated received oral tofacitinib, which was given at 5 to 10 mg twice daily for moderate-to-severe alopecia areata.

Extraction and reverse transcription of RNA yielded cDNA as the sequencing template. Repertoires were generated with immunoSEQ multiplex PCR, while TCRdb's copy carries only in-frame clones and drops some. The top ten clones hold 1.7% of a sample with over 150,000 clones, around 63% of them seen once. Germline V gene data show CDR1 as MNHNY and CDR2 as SVGAGI (reference sequence). The ends lost 2 bases at V and 7 bases at J; junction bases unmatched: 10. This CDR3 spans 15 amino acids. The V call is TRBV6-6, the J call TRBJ2-7; 8 positions agree with TRBD1. This sample comprised CD4+ T cells sorted from blood, obtained at week 0. The clonotype comes from a human donor with alopecia areata. CDR3 sequence (DNA): TGTGCCAGCAGTTACCCGCCCCAACAGGGGGGAGAGCAGTACTTC. This gives the protein CASSYPPQQGGEQYF.